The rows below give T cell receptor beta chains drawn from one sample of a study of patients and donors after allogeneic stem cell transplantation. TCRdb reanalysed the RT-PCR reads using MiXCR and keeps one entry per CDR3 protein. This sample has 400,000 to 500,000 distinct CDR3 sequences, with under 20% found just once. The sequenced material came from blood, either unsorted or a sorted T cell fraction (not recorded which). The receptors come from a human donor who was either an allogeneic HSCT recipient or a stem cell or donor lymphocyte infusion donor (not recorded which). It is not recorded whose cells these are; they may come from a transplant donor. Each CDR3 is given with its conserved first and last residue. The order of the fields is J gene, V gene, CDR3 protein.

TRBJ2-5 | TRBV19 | CASSFGGRPQETQYF
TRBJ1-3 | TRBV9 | CASSVGWGSGNTIYF
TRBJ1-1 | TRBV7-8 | CASSLRGPPMNTEAFF
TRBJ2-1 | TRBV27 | CASSQNRGNEQFF
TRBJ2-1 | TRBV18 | CASSPPGEEQFF
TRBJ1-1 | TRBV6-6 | CAGQGTLNTEAFF
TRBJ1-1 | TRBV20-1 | CSAREHTNTEAFF
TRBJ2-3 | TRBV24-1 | CATSDSRTLRKDTQYF
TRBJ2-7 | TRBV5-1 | CASSLGAPPFEHEQYF
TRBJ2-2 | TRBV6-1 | CASRPTGVNTGELFF
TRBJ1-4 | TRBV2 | CASSEAKGRPEKLFF
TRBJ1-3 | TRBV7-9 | CASSLQTVRAGNTIYF